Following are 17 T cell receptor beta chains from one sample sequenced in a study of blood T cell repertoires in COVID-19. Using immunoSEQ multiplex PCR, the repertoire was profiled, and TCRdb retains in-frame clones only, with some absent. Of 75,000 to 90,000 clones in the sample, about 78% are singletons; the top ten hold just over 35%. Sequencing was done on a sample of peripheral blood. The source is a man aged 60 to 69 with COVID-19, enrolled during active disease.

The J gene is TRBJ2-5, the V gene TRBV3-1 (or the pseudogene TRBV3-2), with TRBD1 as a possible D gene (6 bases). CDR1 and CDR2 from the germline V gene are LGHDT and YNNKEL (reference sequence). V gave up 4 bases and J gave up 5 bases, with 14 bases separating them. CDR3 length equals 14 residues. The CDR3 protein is CASSRRGGEETQYF. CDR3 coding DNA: TGTGCCAGCAGCCGGAGAGGGGGAGAGGAGACCCAGTACTTC.

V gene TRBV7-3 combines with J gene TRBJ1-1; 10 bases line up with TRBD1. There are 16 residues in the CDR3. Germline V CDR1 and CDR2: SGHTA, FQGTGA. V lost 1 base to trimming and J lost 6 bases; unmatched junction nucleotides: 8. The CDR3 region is CASSLKRPGTGAEAFF. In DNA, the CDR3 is TGTGCCAGCAGCTTAAAGCGCCCCGGGACAGGGGCTGAAGCTTTCTTT.

This chain's CDR3 is CAISDFLTGGAYGYTF. CDR3 DNA sequence: TGTGCCATCAGTGATTTTTTGACAGGGGGCGCCTATGGCTACACCTTC. This chain uses TRBV10-3 with TRBJ1-2; the match to TRBD1 covers 10 bases. V dropped 3 bases and J dropped 4; count of bases not matched to a gene: 8. Germline assignment: CDR1 ENHRY and CDR2 SYGVKD. This CDR3 comprises 16 residues.

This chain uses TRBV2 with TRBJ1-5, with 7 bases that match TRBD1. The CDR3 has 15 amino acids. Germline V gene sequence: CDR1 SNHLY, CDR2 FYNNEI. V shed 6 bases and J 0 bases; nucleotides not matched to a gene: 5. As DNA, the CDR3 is TGTGCCAGCAGGCGACAGGGTGATAGCAATCAGCCCCAGCATTTT. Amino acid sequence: CASRRQGDSNQPQHF.

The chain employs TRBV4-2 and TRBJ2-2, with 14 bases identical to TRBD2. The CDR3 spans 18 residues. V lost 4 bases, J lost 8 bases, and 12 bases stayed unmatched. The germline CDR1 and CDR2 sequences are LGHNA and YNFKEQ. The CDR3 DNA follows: TGTGCCAGCAGCCCTACCGGGACTAGCGGGGGAAATTCGGGGGAGCTGTTTTTT. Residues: CASSPTGTSGGNSGELFF.

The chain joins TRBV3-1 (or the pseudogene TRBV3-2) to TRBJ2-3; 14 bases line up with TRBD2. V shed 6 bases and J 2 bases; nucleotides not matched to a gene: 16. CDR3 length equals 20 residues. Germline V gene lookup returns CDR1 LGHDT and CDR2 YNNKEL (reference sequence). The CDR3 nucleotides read TGTGCCAGCAGACGAAGACTAGCGGGAGGGCTTTCTATGTCCACAGATACGCAGTATTTT. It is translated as CASRRRLAGGLSMSTDTQYF.

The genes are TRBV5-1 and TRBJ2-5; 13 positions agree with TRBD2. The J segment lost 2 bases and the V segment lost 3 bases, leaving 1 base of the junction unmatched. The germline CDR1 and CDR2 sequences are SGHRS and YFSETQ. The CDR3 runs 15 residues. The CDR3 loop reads CASSSGLAGQETQYF. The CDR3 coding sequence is TGCGCCAGCAGCTCGGGACTAGCGGGGCAAGAGACCCAGTACTTC. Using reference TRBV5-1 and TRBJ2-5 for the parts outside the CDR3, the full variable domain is KAGVTQTPRYLIKTRGQQVTLSCSPISGHRSVSWYQQTPGQGLQFLFEYFSETQRNKGNFPGRFSGRQFSNSRSEMNVSTLELGDSALYLCASSSGLAGQETQYFGPGTRLLVL.

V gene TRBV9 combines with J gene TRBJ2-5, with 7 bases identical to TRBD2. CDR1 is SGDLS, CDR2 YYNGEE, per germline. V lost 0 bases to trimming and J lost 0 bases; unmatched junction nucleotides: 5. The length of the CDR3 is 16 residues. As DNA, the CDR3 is TGTGCCAGCAGCGTAGAGGGGCTAGCGGACCAAGAGACCCAGTACTTC. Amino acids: CASSVEGLADQETQYF.

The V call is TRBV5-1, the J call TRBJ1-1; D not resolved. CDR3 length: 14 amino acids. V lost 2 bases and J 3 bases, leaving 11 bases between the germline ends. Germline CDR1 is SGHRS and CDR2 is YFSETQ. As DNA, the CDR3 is TGCGCCAGCAGCTTACGGGAGGCGGACACTGAAGCTTTCTTT. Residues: CASSLREADTEAFF.

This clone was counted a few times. CDR3 loop: CASSLLGETGILEQYF. In DNA form, the CDR3 reads TGTGCCAGCAGCTTATTAGGAGAGACAGGGATCTTGGAGCAGTACTTC. The V and J genes are TRBV7-9 and TRBJ2-7; TRBD1 agrees at 7 bases. Losses at the gene ends were 2 bases for V and 7 bases for J; bases not matched to a gene: 14. CDR3 size: 16 residues. CDR1 and CDR2 (germline): SEHNR, FQNEAQ (reference sequence).

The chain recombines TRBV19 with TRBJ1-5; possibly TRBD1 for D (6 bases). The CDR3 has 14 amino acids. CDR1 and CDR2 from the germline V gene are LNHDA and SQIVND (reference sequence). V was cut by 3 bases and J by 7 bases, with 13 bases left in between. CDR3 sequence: CASSIQGNGQPQHF. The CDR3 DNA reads TGTGCCAGTAGTATCCAGGGGAATGGCCAGCCCCAGCATTTT.

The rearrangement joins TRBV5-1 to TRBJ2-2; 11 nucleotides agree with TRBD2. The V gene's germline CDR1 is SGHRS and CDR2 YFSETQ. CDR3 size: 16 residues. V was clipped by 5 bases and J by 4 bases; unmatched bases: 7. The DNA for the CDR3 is TGCGCCAGCAGTTCACTAGCGGGAGTCGGCACCGGGGAGCTGTTTTTT. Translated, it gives CASSSLAGVGTGELFF.

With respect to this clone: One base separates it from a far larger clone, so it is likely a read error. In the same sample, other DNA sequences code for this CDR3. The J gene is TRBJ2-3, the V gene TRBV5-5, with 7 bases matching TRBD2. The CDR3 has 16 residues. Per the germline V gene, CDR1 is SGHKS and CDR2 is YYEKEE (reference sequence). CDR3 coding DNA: TGTGCCACCAGCTTGGGTGGGGGGGGGAGGGCCCTCCCTGGGTATTTT. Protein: CATSLGGGGRALPGYF. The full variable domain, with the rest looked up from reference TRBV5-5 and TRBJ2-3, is DAGVTQSPTHLIKTRGQQVTLRCSPISGHKSVSWYQQVLGQGPQFIFQYYEKEERGRGNFPDRFSARQFPNYSSELNVNALLLGDSALYLCATSLGGGGRALPGYFGPGTRLTVL.

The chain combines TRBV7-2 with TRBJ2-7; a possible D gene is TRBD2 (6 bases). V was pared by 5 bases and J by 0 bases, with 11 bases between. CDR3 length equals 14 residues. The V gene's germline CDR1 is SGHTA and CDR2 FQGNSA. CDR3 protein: CASSPGTYSYEQYF. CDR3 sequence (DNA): TGTGCCAGCAGCCCGGGGACTTACTCCTACGAGCAGTACTTC.

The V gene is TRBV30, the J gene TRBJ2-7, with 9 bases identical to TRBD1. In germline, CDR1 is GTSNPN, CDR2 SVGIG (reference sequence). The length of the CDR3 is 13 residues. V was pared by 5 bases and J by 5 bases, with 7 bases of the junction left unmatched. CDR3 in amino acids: CAWGGTGMNEQYF. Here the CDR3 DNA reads TGTGCCTGGGGAGGGACAGGGATGAACGAGCAGTACTTC.

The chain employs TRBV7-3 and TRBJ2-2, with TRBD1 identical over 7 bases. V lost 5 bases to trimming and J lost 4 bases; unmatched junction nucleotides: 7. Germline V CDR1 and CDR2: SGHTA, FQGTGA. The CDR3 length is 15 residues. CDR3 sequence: CASSTSQGSTGELFF. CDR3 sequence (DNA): TGTGCCAGCAGCACCTCACAGGGGAGCACCGGGGAGCTGTTTTTT.

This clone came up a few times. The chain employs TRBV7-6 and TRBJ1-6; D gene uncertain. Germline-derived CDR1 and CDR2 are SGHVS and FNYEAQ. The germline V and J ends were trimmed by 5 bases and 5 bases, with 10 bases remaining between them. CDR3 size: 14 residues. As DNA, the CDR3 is TGTGCCAGCAGCGGAGACCTCAATAATTCACCCCTCCACTTT. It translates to CASSGDLNNSPLHF.